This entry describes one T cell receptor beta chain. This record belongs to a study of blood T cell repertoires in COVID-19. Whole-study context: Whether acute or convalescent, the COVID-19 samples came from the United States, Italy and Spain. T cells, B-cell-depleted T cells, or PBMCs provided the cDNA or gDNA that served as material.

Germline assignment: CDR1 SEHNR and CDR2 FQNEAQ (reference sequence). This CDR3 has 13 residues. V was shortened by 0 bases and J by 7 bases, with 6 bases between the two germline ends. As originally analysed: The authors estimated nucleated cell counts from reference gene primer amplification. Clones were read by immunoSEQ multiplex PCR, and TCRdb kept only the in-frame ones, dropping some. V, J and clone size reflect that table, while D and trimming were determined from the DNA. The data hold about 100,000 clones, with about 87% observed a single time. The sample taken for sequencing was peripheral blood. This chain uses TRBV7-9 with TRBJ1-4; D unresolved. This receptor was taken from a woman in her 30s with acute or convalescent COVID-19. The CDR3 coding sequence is TGTGCCAGCAGCTTAGCGGGCACTGAAAAACTGTTTTTT. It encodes CASSLAGTEKLFF.